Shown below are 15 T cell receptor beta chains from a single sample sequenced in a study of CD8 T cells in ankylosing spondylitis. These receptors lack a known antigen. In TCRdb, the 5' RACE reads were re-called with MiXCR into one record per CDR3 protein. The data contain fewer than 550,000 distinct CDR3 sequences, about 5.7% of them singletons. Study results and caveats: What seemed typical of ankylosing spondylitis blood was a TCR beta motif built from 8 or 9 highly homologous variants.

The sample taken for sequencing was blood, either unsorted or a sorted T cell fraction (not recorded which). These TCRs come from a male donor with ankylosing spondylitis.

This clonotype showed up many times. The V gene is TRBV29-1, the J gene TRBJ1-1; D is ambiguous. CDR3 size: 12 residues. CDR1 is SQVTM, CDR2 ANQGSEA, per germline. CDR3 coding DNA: TGCAGTGCCGGGTTCCCGAGGACTGAAGCTTTCTTT. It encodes CSAGFPRTEAFF.

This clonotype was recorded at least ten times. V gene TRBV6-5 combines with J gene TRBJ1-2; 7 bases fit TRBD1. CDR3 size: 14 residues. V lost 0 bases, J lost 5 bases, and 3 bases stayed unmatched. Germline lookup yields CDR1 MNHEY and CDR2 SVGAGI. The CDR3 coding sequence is TGTGCCAGCAGTTACTCGACAGGGTTATATGGCTACACCTTC. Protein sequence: CASSYSTGLYGYTF.

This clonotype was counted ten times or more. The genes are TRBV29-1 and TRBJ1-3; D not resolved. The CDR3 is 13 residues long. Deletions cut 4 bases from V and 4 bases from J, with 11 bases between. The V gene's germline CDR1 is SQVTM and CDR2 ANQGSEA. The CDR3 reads CSVVGLYGNTIYF. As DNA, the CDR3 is TGCAGCGTTGTCGGACTGTACGGAAACACCATATATTTT.

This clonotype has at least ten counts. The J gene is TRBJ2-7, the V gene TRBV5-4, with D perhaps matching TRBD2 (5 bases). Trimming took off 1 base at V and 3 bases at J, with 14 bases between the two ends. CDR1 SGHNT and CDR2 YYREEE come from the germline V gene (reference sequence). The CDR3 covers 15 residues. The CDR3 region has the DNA TGTGCCAGCAGCTTGTCAGCGGCCGAAAACTACGAGCAGTACTTC. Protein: CASSLSAAENYEQYF.

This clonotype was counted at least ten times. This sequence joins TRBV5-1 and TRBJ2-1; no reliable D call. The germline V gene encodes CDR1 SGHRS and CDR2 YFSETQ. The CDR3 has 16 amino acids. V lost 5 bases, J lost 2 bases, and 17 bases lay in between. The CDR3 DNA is TGCGCCAGCAGTCAAACTATGAGCACTACCTACAATGAGCAGTTCTTC. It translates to CASSQTMSTTYNEQFF.

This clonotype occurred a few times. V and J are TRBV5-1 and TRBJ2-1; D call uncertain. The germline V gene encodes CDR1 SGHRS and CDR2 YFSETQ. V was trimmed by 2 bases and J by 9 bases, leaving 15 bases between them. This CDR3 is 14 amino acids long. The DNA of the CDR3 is TGCGCCAGCAGCTTAATACCAAGGCCCACTGAGCAGTTCTTC. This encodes CASSLIPRPTEQFF.

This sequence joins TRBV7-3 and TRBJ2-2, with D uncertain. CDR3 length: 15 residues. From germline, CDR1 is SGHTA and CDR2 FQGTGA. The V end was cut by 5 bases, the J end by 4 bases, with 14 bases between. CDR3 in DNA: TGTGCCAGCAGCGCCGATAGGGTCACCACCGGGGAGCTGTTTTTT. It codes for CASSADRVTTGELFF.

CDR3 bases: TGCAGTGCTCGCGGGGGGCAGAGGGCCGGGGAGCTGTTTTTT. Its protein is CSARGGQRAGELFF. This rearrangement joins TRBV20-1 to TRBJ2-2; 8 bases align to TRBD2. Losses at the gene ends were 5 bases for V and 6 bases for J; bases not matched to a gene: 8. The V gene's germline CDR1 is DFQATT and CDR2 SNEGSKA (reference sequence). The CDR3 extends over 14 amino acids.

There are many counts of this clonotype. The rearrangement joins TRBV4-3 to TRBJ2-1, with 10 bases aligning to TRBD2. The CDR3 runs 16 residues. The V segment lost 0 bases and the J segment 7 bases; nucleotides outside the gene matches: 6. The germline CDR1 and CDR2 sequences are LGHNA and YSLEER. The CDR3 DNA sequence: TGCGCCAGCAGCCAAGATCCCCTAGCGGGAGCTAATGAGCAGTTCTTC. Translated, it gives CASSQDPLAGANEQFF.

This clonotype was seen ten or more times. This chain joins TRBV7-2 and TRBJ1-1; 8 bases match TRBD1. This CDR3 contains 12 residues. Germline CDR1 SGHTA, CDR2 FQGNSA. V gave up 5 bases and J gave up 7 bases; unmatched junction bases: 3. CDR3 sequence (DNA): TGTGCCAGCAGCCGGACAGGGATTGAAGCTTTCTTT. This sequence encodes CASSRTGIEAFF.

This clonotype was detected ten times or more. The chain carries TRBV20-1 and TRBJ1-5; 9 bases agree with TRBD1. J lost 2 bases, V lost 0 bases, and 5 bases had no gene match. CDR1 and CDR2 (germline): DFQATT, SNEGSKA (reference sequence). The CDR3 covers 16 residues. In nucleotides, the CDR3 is TGCAGTGCTAGAGATTCGGGACAGGGAGGCAATCAGCCCCAGCATTTT. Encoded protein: CSARDSGQGGNQPQHF.

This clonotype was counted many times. CDR3 region: CASSLVGEYTSYNEQFF. The CDR3, as DNA: TGTGCCAGCAGCTTGGTAGGGGAGTATACCTCCTACAATGAGCAGTTCTTC. The chain uses TRBV5-5 and TRBJ2-1, with D possibly being TRBD1 or TRBD2 (5 bases each). The germline V gene encodes CDR1 SGHKS and CDR2 YYEKEE (reference sequence). The CDR3 totals 17 residues. Trimming removed 0 bases from V and 0 bases from J, with 13 bases in between. The entire variable domain, with the rest obtained from reference TRBV5-5 and TRBJ2-1, is as follows: DAGVTQSPTHLIKTRGQQVTLRCSPISGHKSVSWYQQVLGQGPQFIFQYYEKEERGRGNFPDRFSARQFPNYSSELNVNALLLGDSALYLCASSLVGEYTSYNEQFFGPGTRLTVL.

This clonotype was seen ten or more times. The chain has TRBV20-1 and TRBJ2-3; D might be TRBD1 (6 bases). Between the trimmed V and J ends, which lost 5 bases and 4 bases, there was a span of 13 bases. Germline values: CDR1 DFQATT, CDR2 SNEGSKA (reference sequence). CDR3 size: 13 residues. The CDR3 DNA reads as TGCAGTGCTTACAGGGAATCCGCAGATACGCAGTATTTT. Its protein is CSAYRESADTQYF.

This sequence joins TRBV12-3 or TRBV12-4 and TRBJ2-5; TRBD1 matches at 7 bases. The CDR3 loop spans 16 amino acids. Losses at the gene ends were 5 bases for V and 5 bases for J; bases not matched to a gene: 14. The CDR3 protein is CASSRIRGMWMETQYF. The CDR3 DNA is TGTGCCAGCAGTCGAATCAGGGGGATGTGGATGGAGACCCAGTACTTC.

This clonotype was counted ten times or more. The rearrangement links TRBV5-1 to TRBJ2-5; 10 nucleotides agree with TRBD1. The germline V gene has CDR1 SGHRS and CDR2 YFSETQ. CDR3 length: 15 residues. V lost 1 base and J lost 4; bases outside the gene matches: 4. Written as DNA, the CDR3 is TGCGCCAGCAGCTTGATCGGGACAGGGGTAGAGACCCAGTACTTC. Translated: CASSLIGTGVETQYF.